A single sample gave rise to the 14 T cell receptor beta chains below, sequenced in a study of shared clonotypes between healthy human individuals. Some clones are missing from TCRdb's copy, which holds only in-frame ones; the method was immunoSEQ multiplex PCR. The sample carries roughly 680,000 clones, just under 75% recorded once. Sample: memory CD4+ T cells sorted from blood. The subset was: CD45RA-negative fraction. These TCRs come from a woman under 40 in good health.

The table lists this clone with a few counts. This chain links TRBV5-4 with TRBJ2-7; TRBD2 aligns across 11 bases. The length of the CDR3 is 15 residues. V was pared by 4 bases and J by 5 bases, with 8 bases of the junction left unmatched. Germline V gene sequence: CDR1 SGHNT, CDR2 YYREEE (reference sequence). The CDR3 loop reads CASSPLSGRAHEQYF. The CDR3 DNA is TGTGCCAGCAGCCCCCTTAGCGGGAGGGCCCACGAGCAGTACTTC.

The rearrangement joins TRBV19 to TRBJ2-6; 10 positions match TRBD2. This CDR3 comprises 16 residues. Germline CDR1 is LNHDA and CDR2 is SQIVND (reference sequence). Unmatched junction bases numbered 4, after V lost 8 bases and J lost 0 bases. The CDR3 nucleotides read TGTGCCAGTGTAGCGGGAGGCCCCTCTGGGGCCAACGTCCTGACTTTC. It encodes CASVAGGPSGANVLTF.

This sequence joins TRBV25-1 and TRBJ2-7; D might be TRBD1 or TRBD2, each matching 5 bases. The CDR3 is 12 residues long. CDR1 is MGHDK, CDR2 SYGVNS, per germline. Trimming removed 3 bases at V and 6 bases at J, with 9 bases between. Here the CDR3 reads CASSDEGFEQYF. The CDR3 coding sequence is TGTGCCAGCAGTGACGAGGGGTTCGAGCAGTACTTC.

V and J are TRBV7-9 and TRBJ2-3, with D maybe TRBD1 (8 bases). This CDR3 has 16 residues. Trimming left V 6 bases short and J 2 bases short, with 18 bases between. The germline CDR1 and CDR2 sequences are SEHNR and FQNEAQ (reference sequence). Written as DNA, the CDR3 is TGTGCCAGCAGACGAGGACAGGGACTAATCACAGATACGCAGTATTTT. It yields the protein CASRRGQGLITDTQYF.

J is TRBJ1-1 and V is TRBV15; D remains unclear. Trimming left V 3 bases short and J 5 bases short, with 13 bases between. The CDR3 has 14 amino acids. Germline lookup yields CDR1 LNHNV and CDR2 YYDKDF (reference sequence). DNA of the CDR3: TGTGCCACCAGCAGCAGACCCCCGGGTACTGAAGCTTTCTTT. Protein product: CATSSRPPGTEAFF.

The chain has TRBV19 and TRBJ1-5; TRBD1 is a possible D gene (5 bases). CDR3 length equals 15 residues. The germline CDR1 and CDR2 sequences are LNHDA and SQIVND (reference sequence). The V gene lost 5 bases and the J gene lost 4 bases, with 15 bases spanning the gap. CDR3 in amino acids: CASSPTGLENQPQHF. Written as DNA, the CDR3 is TGTGCCAGTAGTCCCACAGGTTTGGAAAATCAGCCCCAGCATTTT.

At least ten counts were recorded for this clone. This chain joins TRBV29-1 and TRBJ2-2; D is ambiguous. Trimming left V 7 bases short and J 1 base short, with 10 bases between. CDR3 length equals 13 residues. Germline V gene lookup returns CDR1 SQVTM and CDR2 ANQGSEA. This CDR3 reads CSARSLNTGELFF. Here the CDR3 DNA reads TGCAGCGCCCGATCTCTGAACACCGGGGAGCTGTTTTTT.

This clone was seen just once. The chain couples TRBV7-9 to TRBJ2-1; 7 nucleotides align to TRBD1. Per germline, CDR1 SEHNR and CDR2 FQNEAQ (reference sequence). The V gene end was trimmed by 0 bases and the J gene end by 6 bases; junction bases not matched to a gene: 5. The CDR3 covers 15 residues. The CDR3 nucleotides read TGTGCCAGCAGCTTAGCGGGGACAGACGCCAATGAGCAGTTCTTC. Translation gives CASSLAGTDANEQFF.

The table lists this clone with a few counts. CDR3 DNA sequence: TGTGCCTGGAGTGACCGGCGGTTACCCTACGAGCAGTACTTC. Translation gives CAWSDRRLPYEQYF. This rearrangement joins TRBV30 to TRBJ2-5, with D uncertain. The J call is in doubt because the DNA end fits TRBJ2-7 better. In germline, CDR1 is GTSNPN, CDR2 SVGIG (reference sequence). The CDR3 has 14 amino acids.

In its sample, this clone was seen many times. The V gene is TRBV29-1, the J gene TRBJ2-5, with 15 positions matching TRBD2. CDR3 length: 16 residues. Germline V gives CDR1 SQVTM, CDR2 ANQGSEA. The trim removed 7 bases at V and 2 bases at J, leaving 8 bases unmatched. The CDR3 loop is CSAPGLAGGVQETQYF. The CDR3 DNA reads as TGCAGCGCTCCGGGACTAGCGGGAGGTGTACAAGAGACCCAGTACTTC.

The sample holds a few counts of this clone. The J gene is TRBJ2-6, the V gene TRBV7-9, with D tentatively TRBD1 (6 bases). Germline lookup yields CDR1 SEHNR and CDR2 FQNEAQ (reference sequence). Trimming stripped 5 bases from V and 2 bases from J, with 10 bases between. The CDR3 spans 15 residues. The CDR3 region is CASSRPGAGANVLTF. CDR3 DNA: TGTGCCAGCAGCCGCCCAGGGGCTGGGGCCAACGTCCTGACTTTC.

The chain uses TRBV19 and TRBJ2-7; 7 nucleotides line up with TRBD1. The CDR3 length is 12 residues. V lost 5 bases and J lost 4; bases outside the gene matches: 2. Germline-derived CDR1 and CDR2 are LNHDA and SQIVND (reference sequence). The CDR3, as DNA: TGTGCCAGTAGTGACAGGGATTACGAGCAGTACTTC. Translation: CASSDRDYEQYF.

The chain employs TRBV6-1 and TRBJ2-3; TRBD2 agrees at 7 bases. Germline V lookup: CDR1 MNHNS, CDR2 SASEGT. The CDR3 has 15 amino acids. With V trimmed by 10 bases and J by 5 bases, 15 bases remained unmatched. DNA of the CDR3: TGTGCCACAGTCGGGGGGAACGCAGGAAGAGATACGCAGTATTTT. As protein: CATVGGNAGRDTQYF.

Concerning this clone: Within the sample, other DNA sequences also encode this same CDR3. The chain carries TRBV5-4 and TRBJ2-7; 8 bases align to TRBD2. CDR1 is SGHNT, CDR2 YYREEE, per germline (reference sequence). The CDR3 consists of 15 residues. The junction had 3 bases not matched to a gene; V was cut back by 0 bases and J by 1 base. This chain's CDR3 is CASSLGGGRSYEQYF. The CDR3 region has the DNA TGTGCCAGCAGCTTGGGAGGCGGGAGGTCCTACGAGCAGTACTTC. Complete variable domain (other parts from reference TRBV5-4 and TRBJ2-7): ETGVTQSPTHLIKTRGQQVTLRCSSQSGHNTVSWYQQALGQGPQFIFQYYREEENGRGNFPPRFSGLQFPNYSSELNVNALELDDSALYLCASSLGGGRSYEQYFGPGTRLTVT.